This TCR beta chain stems from a study of T cell changes during pregnancy in multiple sclerosis. From germline, CDR1 is SGHRS and CDR2 YFSETQ. The V gene end was trimmed by 1 base and the J gene end by 0 bases; junction bases not matched to a gene: 7. This CDR3 spans 18 amino acids. Produced via immunoSEQ multiplex PCR; TCRdb's table is partial and in-frame only. This sample has about 13,000 clones, with about nine tenths found just once. The TCR sequence derives from a female donor with multiple sclerosis, enrolled in a pregnancy study. This sample comprised CD8+ T cells from peripheral blood mononuclear cells, obtained in the first trimester of pregnancy. The gene calls are TRBV5-1 and TRBJ2-1; 10 nucleotides line up with TRBD2. CDR3 amino acids: CASSLFSGGSRSYNEQFF. As DNA, the CDR3 is TGCGCCAGCAGCTTGTTTAGCGGGGGGTCGCGCTCCTACAATGAGCAGTTCTTC.